This is a list of T cell receptor beta chains from one sample in a study of cytomegalovirus exposure and HLA in healthy donors. The table came from immunoSEQ multiplex PCR; TCRdb's copy has only in-frame clones and leaves some out. Of 150,000 to 200,000 clones in the sample, 84% were seen once. The sequencing sample was made of PBMCs. These receptors were collected from a man aged 30 to 39 in good health and CMV-seropositive. The CDR3 runs from the conserved cysteine through the conserved F or W. A D gene is named only where the DNA matches it firmly. Clone sizes are given selectively: once, few, many, or a class where the clone is expanded.

J gene,V gene,D gene,clone size,CDR3 protein,CDR3 DNA
TRBJ2-7,TRBV5-6,.,.,CASSAGNSYEQYF,TGTGCCAGCAGCGCCGGGAACTCCTACGAGCAGTACTTC
TRBJ2-5,TRBV5-1,TRBD1,.,CASSRYRGETQYF,TGCGCCAGCAGCAGATACAGGGGGGAGACCCAGTACTTC
TRBJ1-5,TRBV2,.,.,CASSDTGGGNQPQHF,TGTGCCAGCAGTGATACCGGGGGTGGCAATCAGCCCCAGCATTTT
TRBJ2-1,TRBV6-1,.,.,CASRKWESGNEQFF,TGTGCCAGCAGGAAGTGGGAATCAGGGAATGAGCAGTTCTTC
TRBJ1-2,TRBV7-3,.,few,CASSQGVDYGYTF,TGTGCCAGCAGTCAAGGGGTTGACTATGGCTACACCTTC
TRBJ2-3,TRBV9,.,once,CASSVGARGDTQYF,TGTGCCAGCAGCGTCGGGGCCCGGGGGGATACGCAGTATTTT
TRBJ2-1,TRBV27,.,few,CASTATGREQFF,TGTGCCAGCACCGCGACAGGGAGGGAGCAGTTCTTC
TRBJ2-3,TRBV27,TRBD2,.,CASSLFPSGSADTQYF,TGTGCCAGCAGTTTATTTCCTAGCGGGAGTGCAGATACGCAGTATTTT
TRBJ2-1,TRBV6-5,.,.,CASSYSHSSYNEQFF,TGTGCCAGCAGTTACTCGCACAGTTCCTACAATGAGCAGTTCTTC
TRBJ1-3,TRBV28,.,few,CASSWIRGATHRDF,TGTGCCAGCAGTTGGATCAGGGGCGCCACTCACCGGGATTTT
TRBJ1-2,TRBV5-4,TRBD1,.,CASSSPGQGANGYTF,TGTGCCAGCAGCTCACCGGGACAGGGGGCAAATGGCTACACCTTC
TRBJ2-7,TRBV27,.,.,CASTNTGAYEQYF,TGTGCCAGCACGAATACGGGGGCCTACGAGCAGTACTTC